This T cell receptor beta chain was captured by sequencing in a study of identical twins. General study results and limits: Compared with unrelated sharing, twin-shared out-of-frame alpha sequences had more low-probability sequences. Analyses of zero insertions could be partly confounded by invariant MAIT and iNKT cells. Insertion counts were lower in abundant cord blood beta clonotypes, a trend that memory repertoires did not show.

The V and J ends lost 0 bases and 5 bases respectively, with 13 bases between them. CDR1 SEHNR and CDR2 FQNEAQ come from the germline V gene (reference sequence). The CDR3 contains 15 residues. This clonotype was detected only a few times. The antigen remains undetermined. After template switching added a universal primer site, the resulting cDNA carried unique molecular identifiers. Each CDR3 protein is one row after TCRdb ran MiXCR on the 5' RACE reads. The data show under 400,000 distinct CDR3 sequences, roughly 9% seen once. Material: naive T cells sorted from blood. V gene TRBV7-9 combines with J gene TRBJ2-5; maybe TRBD1 (5 bases). The sequence was obtained from a woman in her 50s in good health. The CDR3 spells CASSLAVAQGETQYF. The CDR3 nucleotides are TGTGCCAGCAGCTTAGCAGTTGCCCAGGGTGAGACCCAGTACTTC.